This T cell receptor beta chain appears in the sequencing data of a study of blood T cell repertoires in COVID-19. About the study: Nucleic acid was either cDNA or gDNA, and it came from T cells, B-cell-depleted T cells, or PBMCs.

The repertoire was sequenced with immunoSEQ multiplex PCR; TCRdb's copy has only in-frame clones and lacks some. Of 25,000 to 35,000 clones in the sample, roughly 87% were seen once. Those enrolled in Seattle joined during active infection and were followed longitudinally afterward. Germline loops: CDR1 MGHDK, CDR2 SYGVNS. V shed 7 bases, J shed 4 bases, and the junction held 6 bases outside the gene matches. The CDR3 has 14 residues. This TCR was recovered from a man between 60 and 70 years old with COVID-19, enrolled during active disease. The rearrangement joins TRBV25-1 to TRBJ2-1; 8 nucleotides agree with TRBD1. The sequenced sample consisted of peripheral blood. For the CDR3, the DNA is TGTGCCAGCACGGGGGACAGGCGATACAATGAGCAGTTCTTC. Its translation: CASTGDRRYNEQFF.